The clone carrying this T cell receptor (beta chain) was recorded only once. Relative to the germline gene, one junction end is altered; a read error may explain this. The data belong to a study of blood T cells in healthy people across ages. Each donor had 7.5 to 10 milliliters of peripheral blood drawn. Through a sample-barcoded 5' primer and a J-beta primer mix, a second PCR was run for about 7 to 12 cycles. A tag from a template-switch adaptor with 12 random nucleotides marked each cDNA molecule. In TCRdb, the 5' RACE reads were re-called with MiXCR into one record per CDR3 protein. The table has about 780,000 distinct CDR3 sequences, about half seen once. Germline CDR1 and CDR2: SGHTA and FQGNSA. This CDR3 region has 15 residues.

Sample: blood. This chain joins TRBV7-2 and TRBJ2-7; D may match TRBD1 or TRBD2 (5 bases each). The J call may be in error: the DNA end matches TRBJ2-5 better. The clonotype was recovered from a man older than 75 in good health. The CDR3 DNA reads TGTGCTAGCAGCGTAACCGGGACGGAACAAGAGACCCAGTACTTC. This sequence encodes CASSVTGTEQETQYF.